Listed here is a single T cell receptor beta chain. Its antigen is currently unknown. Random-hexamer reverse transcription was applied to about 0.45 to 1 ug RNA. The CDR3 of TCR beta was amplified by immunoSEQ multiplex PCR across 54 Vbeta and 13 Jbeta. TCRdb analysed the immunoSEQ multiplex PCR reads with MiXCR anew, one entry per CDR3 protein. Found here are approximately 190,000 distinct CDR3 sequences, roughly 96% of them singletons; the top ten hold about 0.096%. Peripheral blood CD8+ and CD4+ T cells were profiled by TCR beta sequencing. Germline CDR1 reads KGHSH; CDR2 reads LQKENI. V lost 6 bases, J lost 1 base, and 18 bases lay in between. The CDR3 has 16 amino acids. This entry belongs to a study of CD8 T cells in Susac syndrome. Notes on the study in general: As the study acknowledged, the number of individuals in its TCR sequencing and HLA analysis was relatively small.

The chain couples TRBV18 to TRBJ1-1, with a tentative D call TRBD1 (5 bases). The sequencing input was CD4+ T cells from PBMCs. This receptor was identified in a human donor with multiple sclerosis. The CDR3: CASSPRDRKGNTEAFF. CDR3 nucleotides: TGTGCCAGCTCGCCCCGGGACCGCAAAGGGAACACTGAAGCTTTCTTT.